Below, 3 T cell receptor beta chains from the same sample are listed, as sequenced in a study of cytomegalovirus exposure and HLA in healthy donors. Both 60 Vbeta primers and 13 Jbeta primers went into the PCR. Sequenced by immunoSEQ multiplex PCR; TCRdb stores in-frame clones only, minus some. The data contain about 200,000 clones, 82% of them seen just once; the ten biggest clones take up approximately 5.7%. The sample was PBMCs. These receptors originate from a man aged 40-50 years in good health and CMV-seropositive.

CDR3 bases: TGTGCCAGCGGGGGAGCCAGGGAGGCCTCGACCCAGTACTTC. It codes for CASGGAREASTQYF. The genes are TRBV2 and TRBJ2-5; TRBD2 might be the D (6 bases). This CDR3 comprises 14 residues. Looked up from germline, CDR1 is SNHLY and CDR2 is FYNNEI. The V end was cut by 8 bases, the J end by 7 bases, with 20 bases between.

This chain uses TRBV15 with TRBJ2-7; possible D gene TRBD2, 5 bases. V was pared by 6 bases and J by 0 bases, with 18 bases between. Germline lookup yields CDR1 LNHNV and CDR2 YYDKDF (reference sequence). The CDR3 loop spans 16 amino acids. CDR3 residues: CATSLRVRKSSYEQYF. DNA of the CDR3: TGTGCCACCAGTTTGAGGGTGCGGAAGAGCTCCTACGAGCAGTACTTC.

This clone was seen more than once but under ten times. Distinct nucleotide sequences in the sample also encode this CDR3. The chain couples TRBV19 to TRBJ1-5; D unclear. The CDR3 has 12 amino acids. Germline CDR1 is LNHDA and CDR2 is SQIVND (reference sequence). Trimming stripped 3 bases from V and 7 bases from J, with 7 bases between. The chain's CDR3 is CASSMGGQPQHF. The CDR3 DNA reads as TGTGCCAGTAGTATGGGAGGACAGCCCCAGCATTTT.